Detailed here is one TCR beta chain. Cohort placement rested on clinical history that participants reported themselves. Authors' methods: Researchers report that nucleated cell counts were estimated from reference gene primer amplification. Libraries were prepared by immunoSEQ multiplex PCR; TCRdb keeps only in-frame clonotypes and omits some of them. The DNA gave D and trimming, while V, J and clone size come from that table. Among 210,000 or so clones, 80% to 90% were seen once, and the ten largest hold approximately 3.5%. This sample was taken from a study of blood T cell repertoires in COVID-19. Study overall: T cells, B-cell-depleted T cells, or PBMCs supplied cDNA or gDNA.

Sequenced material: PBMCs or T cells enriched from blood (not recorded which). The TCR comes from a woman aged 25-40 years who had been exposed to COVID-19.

In nucleotides, the CDR3 is TGTGCCAGCAGCCCGACATCGAGGGGCAATCAGCCCCAGCATTTT. The encoded protein is CASSPTSRGNQPQHF. The V call is TRBV2, the J call TRBJ1-5; D is uncertain. Trimming took 6 bases from V and 2 from J, leaving 14 bases between them. The CDR3 covers 15 residues. Looked up from germline, CDR1 is SNHLY and CDR2 is FYNNEI.